This T cell receptor (beta chain) is drawn from a study of cytomegalovirus exposure and HLA in healthy donors. In germline, CDR1 is SEHNR, CDR2 FQNEAQ (reference sequence). The CDR3 runs to 16 residues. V lost 5 bases and J lost 2, with 19 bases in between. The PCR had 60 Vbeta and 13 Jbeta primers. Using immunoSEQ multiplex PCR, the repertoire was profiled, and TCRdb retains in-frame clones only, with some absent. Among some 61,000 clones listed, around four fifths were seen once. Study-wide results and limits: Cytomegalovirus association was assigned to more than 150 TCR beta chains. It was taken for granted in presence/absence analyses that sequencing depth across donors was roughly uniform. Follow-up analysis seemed to connect common viral pathogens with several of the most significant clusters identified. Later, an analysis showed that TCR beta chains associated with HLA were more clonally expanded than others that were equally common.

In regard to this clone: No antigen is known for it.

Material: PBMCs. This TCR came from a human donor in good health. The J gene is TRBJ2-7, the V gene TRBV7-9, with D maybe TRBD1 (6 bases). The CDR3 spells CASSRGFQAGAYEQYF. The DNA of the CDR3 is TGTGCCAGCAGCCGCGGTTTTCAAGCAGGGGCCTACGAGCAGTACTTC.